This paragraph covers one TCR beta chain sequence. This clonotype was seen at least ten times. Its antigen is currently not known. Base qualities are missing; no much larger clone stands one base away. The data are from a study of regulatory T cells in long-lasting Graves disease listed by TCRdb under 2021. In terms of the full investigation: In the newly diagnosed Graves' disease group, patients had been taking antithyroid drugs for less than 3 months. Patients with persistent Graves' disease were compared with patients with newly diagnosed Graves' disease using TCR sequencing and RNA sequencing of peripheral blood. The study was registered as a clinical trial and conducted in China. A total of around 33 samples were covered by TCR sequencing, comprising approximately 13 persistent and 20 newly diagnosed Graves' disease patients. What the authors observed across the whole study: Sequencing and analysis were restricted to the TCR beta chain. Persistent disease showed preferential use of TRBV28, TRBJ1-2 and TRBJ2-5, whereas newly diagnosed disease favored TRBV20-1 and TRBJ2-1. Patients with persistent disease shared more public clonotypes (approximately 2,500) than newly diagnosed patients did (more than 900). Persistent Graves' disease patients showed lower TCR Shannon entropy and fewer highly expanded clones than newly diagnosed patients, suggesting clonal expansion. The small sample size was acknowledged by the authors as a limitation that may reduce accuracy. Only peripheral blood was studied, because thyroid tissue, the primary lesion, was inaccessible.

Sequences MNHNS (CDR1) and SASEGT (CDR2) are obtained from the germline V gene. The germline V end is reduced by 6 bases and the J end by 6 bases; junction bases left unmatched: 9. The CDR3 runs 14 residues from the cysteine to the phenylalanine. Only the CDR3 part of the read is kept: 42 bases, read in frame from the first base. Libraries came from multiplex PCR. The sample was run on an Illumina HiSeq 4000. TCR beta libraries were built with iRepertoire HTBI primers and Arm-PCR amplification of CDR3 regions. Before sequencing, the PCR products underwent gel purification. Regarding the original processing steps: Gene usage analysis of CDR3 amino acid clonotypes relied on the roughly 64 TRBV and 15 or so TRBJ segments identified across samples. Filtered high-quality paired reads were merged into contigs using COPE and FqMerger. BLAST was used to align contigs to the IMGT TRBV, TRBD and TRBJ reference genes, and CDR3 was defined following IMGT. Highly expanded clones were defined as clonotypes with a frequency above 0.1%. Repertoire diversity was measured by Shannon entropy, and V-J evenness by the Gini coefficient. Clonotypes shared by more than one individual were considered public. The public reads were quality trimmed at Q25 with fastp and then assembled into clones with MiXCR by TCRdb, keeping productive beta chains. Under each unique CDR3 protein, matching rows form one entry showing the most common genes and DNA. The V and J calls and clone size come from TCRdb's table, not from the authors' own analysis. The sample contains fewer than 650,000 distinct CDR3 sequences, around 15% of them found a single time. Of the sample, around 11% is held by the ten largest clones.

This sample's time point label indicates: newly diagnosed GD, antithyroid drugs for less than 3 months. RNA was extracted from PBMCs in TRIzol for both TCR sequencing and RNA sequencing. Graves' disease was diagnosed according to American Thyroid Association guidelines. The patients came from an endocrinology department in Xi'an, China. Each patient gave 7 to 9.5 milliliters of peripheral blood, collected in an EDTA anticoagulant tube. Ficoll Paque Plus density gradient separation was used to isolate PBMCs, and no additional T cell sorting was done. RNA quality was checked with an Agilent 2100 Bioanalyzer and agarose gel, and concentration with a NanoDrop 2000. These data were also reused for a study on T cells in Graves' hyperthyroidism and ophthalmopathy. As the second publication notes: Graves' hyperthyroidism was defined as stable when no progression to ophthalmopathy occurred over 18 months of follow-up. Hyperthyroidism patients were newly diagnosed, with disease duration under 2 months, and aged 18 to 65 years. The study excluded patients with uncontrolled infections, other autoimmune diseases, pregnancy or lactation. Diagnoses were based on clinical symptoms, serum thyroxine and TRAb, thyroid ultrasound and orbital computed tomography. For the first round of RT-PCR on the TCR CDR3, the HTBI primer set was used together with the Qiagen OneStep RT-PCR kit. Most expanded thyroid clonotypes (frequency above 0.001) were also detected in blood, suggesting blood repertoires may reflect thyroid immune responses. Ophthalmopathy was separated from stable hyperthyroidism by a 13 V-J signature model, with just over 85% sensitivity and just over 81% specificity obtained in cross-validation and 80%/75% obtained in testing. During validation, the model predicted progression to ophthalmopathy a median of approximately 6.5 months ahead of onset, with 60% to 71% sensitivity and under 85% specificity. To identify TCR V-J signatures that set the groups apart, the researchers used a discovery cohort of about a hundred patients, made up of under 50 with Graves' ophthalmopathy and some 60 with stable Graves' hyperthyroidism. Whether ophthalmopathy could be predicted prospectively was tested in an independent validation cohort made up of roughly 19 hyperthyroidism patients plus 17 patients who later progressed to ophthalmopathy. The approximately 100 discovery patients were randomly divided into training and test sets at a 7:3 ratio. In six Graves' hyperthyroidism patients, the study also compared T-cell repertoires from thyroid tissue with T-cell repertoires from blood. After blood sampling, hyperthyroidism patients were treated with methimazole at a starting dose of 30 mg daily, and ophthalmopathy patients were treated with high-dose intravenous methylprednisolone. Libraries were constructed in a second round of multiplex PCR, after which size selection and purification were performed. Paired-end sequencing of the libraries was performed with 100 bp reads on an Illumina HiSeq2000. SOAPnuke was used to process the raw data, throwing out any read that contained adapters or uncalled bases, had a mean Phred below 15, or lacked an exact constant-primer or identifier match. High-quality paired reads were merged with COPE v1.2.5, and unique nucleotide sequences were defined as clonotypes. MiTCR v1.1 was used to align clonotypes to the IMGT TRBV, TRBD and TRBJ reference segments. The analysis was restricted to V-J combinations with a frequency above 0.0001, which together covered roughly 99% of the repertoires. The TCS score was defined as F50 (clonal expansion) divided by E x V (chaos), with BLOSUM62-based TCRdist calculated between CDR3 peptides within each V-J. Welch's t-statistics and random forest reduced approximately 520 V-J features to 13, which were used in a naive Bayes classifier (R e1071). Sample size was not statistically predetermined, and blinding of investigators to group allocation was not performed. TCR Vbeta CDR3 sequencing of 130 to 150 peripheral blood samples (43 ophthalmopathy, under 80 hyperthyroidism and some 17 progressor patients) is reported in the paper.

The source of this sequence is a man between 18 and 29 years old with Graves disease. Donor details come from another sample of the same person, matched by shared clones. The specimen comprised peripheral blood mononuclear cells (PBMCs), sampled at new diagnosis, from a patient treated with antithyroid drugs. The rearrangement joined TRBV6-1 to TRBJ1-2; 8 bases in the middle match TRBD1. The bases read TGTGCCAGCAGGGCGCAGGGGGCGCGTGATGGCTACACCTTC. The encoded protein is CASRAQGARDGYTF.